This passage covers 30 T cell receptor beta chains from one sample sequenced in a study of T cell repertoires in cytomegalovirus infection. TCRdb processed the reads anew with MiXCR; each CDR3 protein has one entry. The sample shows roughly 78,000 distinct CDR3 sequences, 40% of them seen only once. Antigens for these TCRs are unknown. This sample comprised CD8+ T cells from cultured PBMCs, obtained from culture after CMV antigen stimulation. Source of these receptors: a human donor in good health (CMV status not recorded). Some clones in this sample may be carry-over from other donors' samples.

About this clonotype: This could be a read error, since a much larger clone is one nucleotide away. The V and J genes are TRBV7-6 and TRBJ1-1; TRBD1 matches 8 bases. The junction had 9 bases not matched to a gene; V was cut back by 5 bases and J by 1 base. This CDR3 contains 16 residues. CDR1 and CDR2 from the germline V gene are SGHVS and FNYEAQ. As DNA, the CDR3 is TGTGCCAGCAGCCATACCGGACAGGGAAGGAACACTGAAGCTTTCTTT. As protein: CASSHTGQGRNTEAFF.

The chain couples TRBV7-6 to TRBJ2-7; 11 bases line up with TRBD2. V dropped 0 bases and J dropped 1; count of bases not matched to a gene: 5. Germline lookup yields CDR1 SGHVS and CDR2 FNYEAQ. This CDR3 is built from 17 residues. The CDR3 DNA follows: TGTGCCAGCAGCTTAGCCCCGGCTAGCGGGAGGTCCTACGAGCAGTACTTC. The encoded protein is CASSLAPASGRSYEQYF.

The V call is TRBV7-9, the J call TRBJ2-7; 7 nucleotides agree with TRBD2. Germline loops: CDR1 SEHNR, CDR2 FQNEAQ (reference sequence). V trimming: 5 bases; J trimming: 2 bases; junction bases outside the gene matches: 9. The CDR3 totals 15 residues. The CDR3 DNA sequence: TGTGCCAGCAGCACTAGCGCCGGGGCCCCCTACGAGCAGTACTTC. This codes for CASSTSAGAPYEQYF.

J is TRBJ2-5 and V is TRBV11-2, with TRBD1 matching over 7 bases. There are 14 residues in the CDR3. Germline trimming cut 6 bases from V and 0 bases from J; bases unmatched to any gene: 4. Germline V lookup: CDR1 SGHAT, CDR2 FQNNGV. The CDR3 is CASRPTGYQETQYF. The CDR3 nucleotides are TGTGCCAGCAGACCGACAGGGTACCAAGAGACCCAGTACTTC.

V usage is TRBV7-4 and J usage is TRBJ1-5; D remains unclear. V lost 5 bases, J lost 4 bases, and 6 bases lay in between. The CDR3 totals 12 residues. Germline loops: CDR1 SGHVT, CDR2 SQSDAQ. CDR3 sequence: CASSEGNQPQHF. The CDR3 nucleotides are TGTGCCAGCAGCGAGGGTAATCAGCCCCAGCATTTT.

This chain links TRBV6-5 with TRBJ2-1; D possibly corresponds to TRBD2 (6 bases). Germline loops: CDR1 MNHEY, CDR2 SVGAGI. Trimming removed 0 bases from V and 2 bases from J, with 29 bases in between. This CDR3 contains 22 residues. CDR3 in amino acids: CASSYSKGWGWGSRGPYNEQFF. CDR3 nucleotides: TGTGCCAGCAGTTACTCGAAGGGTTGGGGCTGGGGGTCGCGGGGTCCCTACAATGAGCAGTTCTTC.

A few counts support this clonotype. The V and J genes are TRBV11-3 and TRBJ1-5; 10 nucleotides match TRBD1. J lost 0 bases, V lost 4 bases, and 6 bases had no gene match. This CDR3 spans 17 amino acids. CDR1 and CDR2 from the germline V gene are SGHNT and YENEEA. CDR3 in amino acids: CASSWGQGLYSNQPQHF. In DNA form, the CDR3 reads TGTGCCAGCAGCTGGGGACAGGGGCTGTATAGCAATCAGCCCCAGCATTTT. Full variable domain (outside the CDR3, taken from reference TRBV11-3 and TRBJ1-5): EAGVVQSPRYKIIEKKQPVAFWCNPISGHNTLYWYLQNLGQGPELLIRYENEEAVDDSQLPKDRFSAERLKGVDSTLKIQPAELGDSAVYLCASSWGQGLYSNQPQHFGDGTRLSIL.

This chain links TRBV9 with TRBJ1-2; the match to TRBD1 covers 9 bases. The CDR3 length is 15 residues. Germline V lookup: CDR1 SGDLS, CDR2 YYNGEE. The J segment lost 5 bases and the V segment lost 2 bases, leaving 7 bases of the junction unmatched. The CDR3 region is CASSVGQGLEYGYTF. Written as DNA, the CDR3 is TGTGCCAGCAGCGTCGGACAGGGGTTGGAGTATGGCTACACCTTC.

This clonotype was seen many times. This CDR3 reads CATRWTPNTGELFF. CDR3 DNA: TGTGCCACCCGGTGGACACCTAACACCGGGGAGCTGTTTTTT. V is TRBV12-3 or TRBV12-4 and J is TRBJ2-2, with a weak D call TRBD1 (5 bases). This CDR3 contains 14 residues. V lost 10 bases and J lost 2, with 14 bases in between.

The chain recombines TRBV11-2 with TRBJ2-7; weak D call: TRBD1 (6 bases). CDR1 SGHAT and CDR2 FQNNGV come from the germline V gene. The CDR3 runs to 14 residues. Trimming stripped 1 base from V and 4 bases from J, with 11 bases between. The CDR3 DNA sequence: TGTGCCAGCAGCTTAGGAACAGGGTTTTACGAGCAGTACTTC. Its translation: CASSLGTGFYEQYF.

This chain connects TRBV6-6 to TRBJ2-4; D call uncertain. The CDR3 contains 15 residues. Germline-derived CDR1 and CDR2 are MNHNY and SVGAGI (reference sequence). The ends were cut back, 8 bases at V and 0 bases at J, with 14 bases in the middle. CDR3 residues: CASLVHVLAKNIQYF. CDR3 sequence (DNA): TGTGCCAGCCTGGTCCACGTACTAGCCAAAAACATTCAGTACTTC.

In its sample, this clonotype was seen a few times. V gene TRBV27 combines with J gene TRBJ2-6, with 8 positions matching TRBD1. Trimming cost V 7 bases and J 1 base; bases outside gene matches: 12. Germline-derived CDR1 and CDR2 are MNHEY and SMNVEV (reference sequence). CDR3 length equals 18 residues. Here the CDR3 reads CASTQLGQGYSGANVLTF. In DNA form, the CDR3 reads TGTGCCAGCACCCAGCTCGGACAGGGATATTCTGGGGCCAACGTCCTGACTTTC. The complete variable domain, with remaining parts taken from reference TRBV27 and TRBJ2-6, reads EAQVTQNPRYLITVTGKKLTVTCSQNMNHEYMSWYRQDPGLGLRQIYYSMNVEVTDKGDVPEGYKVSRKEKRNFPLILESPSPNQTSLYFCASTQLGQGYSGANVLTFGAGSRLTVL.

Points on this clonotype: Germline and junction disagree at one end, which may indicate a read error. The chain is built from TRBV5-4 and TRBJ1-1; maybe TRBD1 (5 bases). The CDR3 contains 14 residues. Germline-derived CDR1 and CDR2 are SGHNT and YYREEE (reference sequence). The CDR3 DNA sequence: TGTGCCAGCAGCGTCACATGGGGGAACGCTGAAGCTTTCTTT. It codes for CASSVTWGNAEAFF.

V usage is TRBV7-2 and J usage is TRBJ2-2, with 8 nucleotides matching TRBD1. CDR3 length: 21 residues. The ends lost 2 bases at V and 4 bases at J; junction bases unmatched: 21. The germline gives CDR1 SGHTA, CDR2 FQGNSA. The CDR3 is CASSLHDFQALGQEITGELFF. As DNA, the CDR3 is TGTGCCAGCAGCTTACACGATTTCCAGGCTTTGGGACAGGAGATCACCGGGGAGCTGTTTTTT.

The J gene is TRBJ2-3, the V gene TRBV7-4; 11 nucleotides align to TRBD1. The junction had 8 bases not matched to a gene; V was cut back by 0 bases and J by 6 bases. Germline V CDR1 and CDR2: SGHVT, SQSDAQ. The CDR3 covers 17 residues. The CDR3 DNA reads TGTGCCAGCAGCTTAGCAGAGGACAGGGGGCTGGAGGATACGCAGTATTTT. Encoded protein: CASSLAEDRGLEDTQYF.

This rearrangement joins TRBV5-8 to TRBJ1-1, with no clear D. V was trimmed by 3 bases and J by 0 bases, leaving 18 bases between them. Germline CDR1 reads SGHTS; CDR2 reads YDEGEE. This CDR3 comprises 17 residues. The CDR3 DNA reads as TGTGCCAGCAGCTCCGAGCGTTATGAGGGTGTGAACACTGAAGCTTTCTTT. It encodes CASSSERYEGVNTEAFF. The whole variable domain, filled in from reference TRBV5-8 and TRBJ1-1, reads EAGVTQSPTHLIKTRGQQATLRCSPISGHTSVYWYQQALGLGLQFLLWYDEGEERNRGNFPPRFSGRQFPNYSSELNVNALELEDSALYLCASSSERYEGVNTEAFFGQGTRLTVV.

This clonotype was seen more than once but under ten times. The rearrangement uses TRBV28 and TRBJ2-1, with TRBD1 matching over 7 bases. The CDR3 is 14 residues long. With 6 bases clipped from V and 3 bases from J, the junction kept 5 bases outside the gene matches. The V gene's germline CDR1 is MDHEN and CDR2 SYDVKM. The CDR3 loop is CASRVQGSYNEQFF. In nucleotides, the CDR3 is TGTGCCAGCAGGGTACAGGGGAGCTACAATGAGCAGTTCTTC. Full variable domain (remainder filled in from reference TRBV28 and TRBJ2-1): DVKVTQSSRYLVKRTGEKVFLECVQDMDHENMFWYRQDPGLGLRLIYFSYDVKMKEKGDIPEGYSVSREKKERFSLILESASTNQTSMYLCASRVQGSYNEQFFGPGTRLTVL.

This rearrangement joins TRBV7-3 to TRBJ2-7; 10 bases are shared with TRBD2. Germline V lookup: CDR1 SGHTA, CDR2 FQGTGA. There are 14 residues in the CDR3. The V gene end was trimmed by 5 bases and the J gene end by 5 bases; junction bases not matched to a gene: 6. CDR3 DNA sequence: TGTGCCAGCAGCCGAGCGGGGGGGCCTGACGAGCAGTACTTC. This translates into CASSRAGGPDEQYF. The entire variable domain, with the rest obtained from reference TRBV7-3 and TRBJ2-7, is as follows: GAGVSQTPSNKVTEKGKYVELRCDPISGHTALYWYRQSLGQGPEFLIYFQGTGAADDSGLPNDRFFAVRPEGSVSTLKIQRTERGDSAVYLCASSRAGGPDEQYFGPGTRLTVT.

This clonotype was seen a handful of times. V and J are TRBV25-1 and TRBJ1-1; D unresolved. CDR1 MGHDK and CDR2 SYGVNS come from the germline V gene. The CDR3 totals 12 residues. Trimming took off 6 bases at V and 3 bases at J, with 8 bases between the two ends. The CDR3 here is CASSLTDTEAFF. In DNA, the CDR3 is TGTGCCAGCAGCCTAACCGACACTGAAGCTTTCTTT.

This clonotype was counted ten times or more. The CDR3 DNA is TGTGCCAGCAGCTTAGAGGGGGTCGGAGTTAACAATGAGCAGTTCTTC. It encodes CASSLEGVGVNNEQFF. The chain links TRBV7-8 to TRBJ2-1, with TRBD1 as a possible D gene (6 bases). V lost 1 base, J lost 5 bases, and 15 bases lay in between. The CDR3 covers 16 residues. The germline CDR1 and CDR2 sequences are SGHVS and FQNEAQ.

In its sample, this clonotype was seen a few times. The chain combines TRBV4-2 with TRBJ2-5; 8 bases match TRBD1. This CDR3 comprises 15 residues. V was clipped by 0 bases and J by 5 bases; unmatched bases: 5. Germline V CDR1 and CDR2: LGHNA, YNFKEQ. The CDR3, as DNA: TGTGCCAGCAGCCAAGAGGGACAGGTCAAGGAGACCCAGTACTTC. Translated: CASSQEGQVKETQYF.

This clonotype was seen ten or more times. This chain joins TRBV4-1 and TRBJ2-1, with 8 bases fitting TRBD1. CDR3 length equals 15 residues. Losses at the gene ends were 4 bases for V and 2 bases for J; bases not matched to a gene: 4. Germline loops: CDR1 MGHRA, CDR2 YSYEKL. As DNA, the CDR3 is TGCGCCAGCAGCCTTTCACAGGGGGCCTACAATGAGCAGTTCTTC. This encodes CASSLSQGAYNEQFF.

CDR3 nucleotides: TGTGCCAGCAGCTTTGGGAGTGGCACTGAAGCTTTCTTT. Translating it yields CASSFGSGTEAFF. The chain carries TRBV5-4 and TRBJ1-1; D uncertain. Trimming took off 2 bases at V and 4 bases at J, with 9 bases between the two ends. The V gene's germline CDR1 is SGHNT and CDR2 YYREEE (reference sequence). The CDR3 sequence is 13 residues long.

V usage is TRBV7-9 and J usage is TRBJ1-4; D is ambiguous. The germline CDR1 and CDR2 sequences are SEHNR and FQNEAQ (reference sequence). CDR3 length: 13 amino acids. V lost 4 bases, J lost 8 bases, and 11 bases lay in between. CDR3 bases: TGTGCCAGCAGCTCAGGACCCACAGAAAAACTGTTTTTT. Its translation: CASSSGPTEKLFF. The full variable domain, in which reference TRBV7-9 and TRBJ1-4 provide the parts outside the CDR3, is DTGVSQNPRHKITKRGQNVTFRCDPISEHNRLYWYRQTLGQGPEFLTYFQNEAQLEKSRLLSDRFSAERPKGSFSTLEIQRTEQGDSAMYLCASSSGPTEKLFFGSGTQLSVL.

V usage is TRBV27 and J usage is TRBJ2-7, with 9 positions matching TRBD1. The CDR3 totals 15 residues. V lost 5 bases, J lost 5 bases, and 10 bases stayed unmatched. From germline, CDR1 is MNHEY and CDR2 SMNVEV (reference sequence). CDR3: CASSARDRVSDEQYF. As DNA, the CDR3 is TGTGCCAGCAGTGCCCGGGACAGGGTTAGCGACGAGCAGTACTTC.

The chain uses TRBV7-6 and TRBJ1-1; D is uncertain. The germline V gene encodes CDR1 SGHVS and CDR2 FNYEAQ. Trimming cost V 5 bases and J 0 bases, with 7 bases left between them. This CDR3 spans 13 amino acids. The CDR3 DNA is TGTGCCAGCAGCGAGGCCATGAACACTGAAGCTTTCTTT. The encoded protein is CASSEAMNTEAFF.

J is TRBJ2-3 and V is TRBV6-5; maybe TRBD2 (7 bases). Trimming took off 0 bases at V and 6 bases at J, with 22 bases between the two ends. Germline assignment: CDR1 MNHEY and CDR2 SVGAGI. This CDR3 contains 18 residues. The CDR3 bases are TGTGCCAGCAGTTACTCGAGGGGGGGGGTGCCGATAGGGGATACGCAGTATTTT. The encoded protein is CASSYSRGGVPIGDTQYF.

CDR3 region: CASRTGGPSEQYF. CDR3 nucleotide sequence: TGTGCCAGCAGGACAGGGGGTCCCTCCGAGCAGTACTTC. The chain carries TRBV28 and TRBJ2-7; 9 nucleotides agree with TRBD1. CDR1 is MDHEN and CDR2 is SYDVKM in the germline V gene. J gave up 6 bases and V 6 bases, and 6 bases lay outside the gene matches. The CDR3 contains 13 residues.

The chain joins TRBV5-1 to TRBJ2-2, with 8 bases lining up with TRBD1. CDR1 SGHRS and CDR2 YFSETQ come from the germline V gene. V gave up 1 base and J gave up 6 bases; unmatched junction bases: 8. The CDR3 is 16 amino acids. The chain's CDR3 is CASSLMGQVGAGELFF. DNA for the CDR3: TGCGCCAGCAGCTTGATGGGACAGGTGGGGGCCGGGGAGCTGTTTTTT.

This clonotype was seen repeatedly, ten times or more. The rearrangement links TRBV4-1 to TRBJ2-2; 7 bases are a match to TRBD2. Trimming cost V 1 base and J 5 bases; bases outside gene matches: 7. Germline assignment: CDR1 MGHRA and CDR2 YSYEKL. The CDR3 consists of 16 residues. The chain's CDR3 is CASSQVSGGRTGELFF. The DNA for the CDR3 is TGCGCCAGCAGCCAAGTATCGGGGGGTCGTACCGGGGAGCTGTTTTTT.